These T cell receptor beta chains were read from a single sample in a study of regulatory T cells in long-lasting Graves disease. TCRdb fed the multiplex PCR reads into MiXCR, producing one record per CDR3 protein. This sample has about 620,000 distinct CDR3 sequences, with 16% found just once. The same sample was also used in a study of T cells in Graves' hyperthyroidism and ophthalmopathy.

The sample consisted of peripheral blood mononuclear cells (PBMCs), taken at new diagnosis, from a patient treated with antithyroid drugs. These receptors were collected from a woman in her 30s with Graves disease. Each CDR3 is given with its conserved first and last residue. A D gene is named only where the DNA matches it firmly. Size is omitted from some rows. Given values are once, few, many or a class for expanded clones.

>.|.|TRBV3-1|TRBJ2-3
CASSQGLSGVAGDTQYF
TGTGCCAGCAGCCAAGGCCTTTCGGGAGTGGCGGGAGATACGCAGTATTTT
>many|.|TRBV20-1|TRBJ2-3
CSVELAYTDTQYF
TGCAGTGTCGAGCTAGCCTACACAGATACGCAGTATTTT
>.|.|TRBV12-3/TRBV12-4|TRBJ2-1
CASSTRGVSINNEQFF
TGTGCCAGCAGTACACGGGGAGTGAGCATAAACAATGAGCAGTTCTTC
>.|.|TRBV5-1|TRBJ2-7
CASSLEAGFSYEQYF
TGCGCCAGCAGCTTGGAGGCAGGTTTTTCCTACGAGCAGTACTTC
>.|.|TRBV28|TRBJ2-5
CASRLADRTAEETQYF
TGTGCCAGCAGGTTGGCGGACCGGACGGCTGAAGAGACCCAGTACTTC
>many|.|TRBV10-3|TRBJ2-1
CAIRGTSYNEQFF
TGTGCCATCAGGGGGACGAGTTACAATGAGCAGTTCTTC
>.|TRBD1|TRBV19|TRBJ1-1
CASSPLQGAFYAFF
TGTGCCAGTAGCCCGCTACAGGGGGCTTTTTATGCTTTCTTT
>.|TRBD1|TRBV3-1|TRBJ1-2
CASSQTPSSSTGGYTF
TGTGCCAGCAGCCAAACCCCAAGTTCCTCGACAGGGGGCTACACCTTC
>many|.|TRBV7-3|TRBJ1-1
CASSETANTEAFF
TGTGCCAGCAGCGAGACAGCGAACACTGAAGCTTTCTTT
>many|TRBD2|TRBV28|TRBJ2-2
CASRLAGGPETGELFF
TGTGCCAGCAGATTAGCGGGAGGGCCGGAAACCGGGGAGCTGTTTTTT
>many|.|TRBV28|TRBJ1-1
CATDPGGDTEAFF
TGTGCCACCGACCCGGGAGGGGACACTGAAGCTTTCTTT
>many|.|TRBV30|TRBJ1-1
CAWSLMRPEAFF
TGTGCCTGGAGTCTTATGAGGCCTGAAGCTTTCTTT
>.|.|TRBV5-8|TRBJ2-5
CASSLIGGGVGETQYF
TGTGCCAGCAGCTTGATCGGGGGCGGGGTCGGAGAGACCCAGTACTTC
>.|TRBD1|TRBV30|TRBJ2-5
CAWDRGQETQYF
TGTGCCTGGGACAGGGGGCAGGAGACCCAGTACTTC
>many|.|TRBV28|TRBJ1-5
CASSSEIQPQHF
TGTGCCAGCAGTAGTGAGATTCAGCCCCAGCATTTT
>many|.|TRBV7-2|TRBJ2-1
CASSLVYGSGHEQFF
TGTGCCAGCAGCTTAGTATACGGGAGTGGGCATGAGCAGTTCTTC
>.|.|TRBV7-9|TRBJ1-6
CASSLSRYSPLHF
TGTGCCAGCAGCTTATCACGGTATTCACCCCTCCACTTT
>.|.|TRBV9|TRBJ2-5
CASSVGGLETQYF
TGTGCCAGCAGCGTGGGGGGCCTAGAGACCCAGTACTTC
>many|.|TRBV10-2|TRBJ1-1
CASSESVLNTEAFF
TGCGCCAGCAGTGAGTCTGTCTTGAACACTGAAGCTTTCTTT
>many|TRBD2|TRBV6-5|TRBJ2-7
CASSYGLAAYEQYF
TGTGCCAGCAGTTACGGTCTAGCGGCCTACGAGCAGTACTTC
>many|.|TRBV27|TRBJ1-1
CASSLSRVNTEAFF
TGTGCCAGCTCGCTATCAAGAGTCAACACTGAAGCTTTCTTT
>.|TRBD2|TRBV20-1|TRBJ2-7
CSVRLLAGGYEQYF
TGCAGTGTCCGTCTCCTAGCGGGAGGATACGAGCAGTACTTC
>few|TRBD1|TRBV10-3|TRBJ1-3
CAIRGQDRNTIYF
TGTGCCATCAGGGGACAGGACCGAAACACCATATATTTT
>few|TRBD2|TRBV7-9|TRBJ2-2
CASSFSFRGSPGELFF
TGTGCCAGCAGCTTTAGTTTCCGCGGGAGCCCCGGGGAGCTGTTTTTT
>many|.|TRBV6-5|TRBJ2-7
CASSSPRSASYEQYF
TGTGCCAGCAGTTCCCCCCGGTCTGCTTCCTACGAGCAGTACTTC
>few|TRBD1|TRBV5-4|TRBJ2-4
CASSHPGTGFVIQYF
TGTGCCAGCAGCCACCCCGGGACAGGGTTTGTCATTCAGTACTTC
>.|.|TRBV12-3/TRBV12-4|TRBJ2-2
CASLRRGYTGELFF
TGTGCCAGCCTACGTCGAGGGTACACCGGGGAGCTGTTTTTT
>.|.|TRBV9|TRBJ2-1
CASSDRSVDNEQFF
TGTGCCAGCAGCGACAGGTCGGTGGACAATGAGCAGTTCTTC